This entry is about one T cell receptor (beta chain). Antigen: not known. The sample originates from a study of radiotherapy plus CTLA-4 blockade in lung cancer. Study-level points and caveats: Radiotherapy plus ipilimumab was followed by expansion in blood of tumor-derived TCR clones. Early blood T cell clone changes and increased post-radiation serum interferon-beta were reportedly the strongest response predictors.

Libraries were prepared by immunoSEQ multiplex PCR; TCRdb keeps only in-frame clonotypes and omits some of them. The sample lists about 51,000 clones; about 85% were seen once. Those with chemo-refractory metastatic non-small-cell lung cancer were treated with focal radiation combined with CTLA-4 blockade using ipilimumab. Germline CDR1 reads SGDLS; CDR2 reads YYNGEE. The CDR3 is made up of 16 amino acids. V dropped 4 bases and J dropped 2; count of bases not matched to a gene: 11. Source: peripheral blood, taken from a patient treated with radiotherapy plus ipilimumab. The receptor comes from a human donor with non-small cell lung cancer who had a complete response to radiotherapy plus ipilimumab. The chain uses TRBV9 and TRBJ2-7; 8 bases are shared with TRBD2. CDR3 loop: CASSPTGRAATYEQYF. The CDR3 nucleotides read TGTGCCAGCAGCCCGACCGGGAGGGCAGCTACCTACGAGCAGTACTTC. The variable domain in full, completed from reference TRBV9 and TRBJ2-7, reads DSGVTQTPKHLITATGQRVTLRCSPRSGDLSVYWYQQSLDQGLQFLIQYYNGEERAKGNILERFSAQQFPDLHSELNLSSLELGDSALYFCASSPTGRAATYEQYFGPGTRLTVT.